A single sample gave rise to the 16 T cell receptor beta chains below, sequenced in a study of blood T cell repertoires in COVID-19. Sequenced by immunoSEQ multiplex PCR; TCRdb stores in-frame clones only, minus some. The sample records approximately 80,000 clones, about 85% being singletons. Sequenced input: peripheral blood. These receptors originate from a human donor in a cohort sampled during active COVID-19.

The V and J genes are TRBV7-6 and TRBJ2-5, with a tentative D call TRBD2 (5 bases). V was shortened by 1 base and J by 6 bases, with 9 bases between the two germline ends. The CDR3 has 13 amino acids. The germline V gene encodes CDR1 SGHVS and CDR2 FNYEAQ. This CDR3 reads CASSLEEVKTQYF. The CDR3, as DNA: TGTGCCAGCAGCTTAGAGGAGGTGAAGACCCAGTACTTC.

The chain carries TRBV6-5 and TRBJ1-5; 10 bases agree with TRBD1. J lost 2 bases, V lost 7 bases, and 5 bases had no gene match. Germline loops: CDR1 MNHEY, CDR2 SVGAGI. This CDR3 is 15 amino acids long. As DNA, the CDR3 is TGTGCCAGCAAGATGACAGGGGGCCGCAATCAGCCCCAGCATTTT. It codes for CASKMTGGRNQPQHF.

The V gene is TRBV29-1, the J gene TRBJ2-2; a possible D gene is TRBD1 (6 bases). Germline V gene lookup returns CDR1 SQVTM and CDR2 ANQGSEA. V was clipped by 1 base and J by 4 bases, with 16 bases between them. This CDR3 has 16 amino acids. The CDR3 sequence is CSVEGEDSGSTGELFF. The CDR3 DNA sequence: TGCAGCGTTGAAGGAGAGGACAGTGGGAGCACCGGGGAGCTGTTTTTT.

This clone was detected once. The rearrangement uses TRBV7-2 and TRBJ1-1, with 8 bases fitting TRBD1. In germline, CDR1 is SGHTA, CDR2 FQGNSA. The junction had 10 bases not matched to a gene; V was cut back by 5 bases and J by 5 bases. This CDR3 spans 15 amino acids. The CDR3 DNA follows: TGTGCCAGCAGCAACACAGGGGGTTTGGAGACTGAAGCTTTCTTT. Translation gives CASSNTGGLETEAFF.

The CDR3 sequence: CASTGTSGLFGAEQFF. In nucleotides, the CDR3 is TGTGCCAGCACCGGGACATCGGGGCTGTTCGGGGCTGAGCAGTTCTTC. The rearrangement joins TRBV5-5 to TRBJ2-1, with TRBD1 as a possible D gene (6 bases). This CDR3 spans 16 amino acids. Trimming stripped 6 bases from V and 9 bases from J, with 25 bases between. Germline values: CDR1 SGHKS, CDR2 YYEKEE (reference sequence).

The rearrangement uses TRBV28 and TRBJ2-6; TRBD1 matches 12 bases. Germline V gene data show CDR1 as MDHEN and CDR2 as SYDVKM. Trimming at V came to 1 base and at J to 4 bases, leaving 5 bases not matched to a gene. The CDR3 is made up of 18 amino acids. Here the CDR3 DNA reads TGTGCCAGCAGTTTATCGGGACAGGGGGCGAGAGGGGCCAACGTCCTGACTTTC. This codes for CASSLSGQGARGANVLTF.

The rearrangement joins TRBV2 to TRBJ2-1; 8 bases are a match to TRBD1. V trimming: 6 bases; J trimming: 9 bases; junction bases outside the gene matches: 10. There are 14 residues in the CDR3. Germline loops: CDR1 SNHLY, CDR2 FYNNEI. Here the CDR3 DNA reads TGTGCCAGCAGCGTAGGACAGGGTAGGGTTGAGCAGTTCTTC. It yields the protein CASSVGQGRVEQFF.

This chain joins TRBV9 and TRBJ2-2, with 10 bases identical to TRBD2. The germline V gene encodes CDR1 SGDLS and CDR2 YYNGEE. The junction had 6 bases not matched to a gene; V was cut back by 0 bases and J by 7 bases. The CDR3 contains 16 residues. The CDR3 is CASSVASGSFGGELFF. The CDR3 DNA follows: TGTGCCAGCAGCGTAGCTAGCGGGAGTTTCGGCGGGGAGCTGTTTTTT. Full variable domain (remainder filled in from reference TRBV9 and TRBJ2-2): DSGVTQTPKHLITATGQRVTLRCSPRSGDLSVYWYQQSLDQGLQFLIQYYNGEERAKGNILERFSAQQFPDLHSELNLSSLELGDSALYFCASSVASGSFGGELFFGEGSRLTVL.

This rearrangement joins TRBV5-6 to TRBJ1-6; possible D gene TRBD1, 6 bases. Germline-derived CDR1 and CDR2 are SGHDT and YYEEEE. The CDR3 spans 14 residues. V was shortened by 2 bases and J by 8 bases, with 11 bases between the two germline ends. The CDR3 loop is CASSFRGEDSPLHF. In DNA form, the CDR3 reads TGTGCCAGCAGCTTCAGGGGAGAGGATTCACCCCTCCACTTT.

In DNA form, the CDR3 reads TGTGCCAGCAGCCTCGGACAACCCAACACCGGGGAGCTGTTTTTT. It is translated as CASSLGQPNTGELFF. The V call is TRBV14, the J call TRBJ2-2; perhaps TRBD1 as D (5 bases). Germline V gives CDR1 SGHDN, CDR2 FVKESK. V shed 4 bases and J shed 2 bases, with 11 bases lying between them. The CDR3 has 15 amino acids.

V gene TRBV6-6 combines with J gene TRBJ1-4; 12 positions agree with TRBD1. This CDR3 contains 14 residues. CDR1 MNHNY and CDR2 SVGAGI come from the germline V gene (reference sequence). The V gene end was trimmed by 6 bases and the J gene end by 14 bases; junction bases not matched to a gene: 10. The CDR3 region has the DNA TGTGCCAGCAGAGGGACAGGGGGCCCGATGGCGCTGTTTTTT. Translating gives CASRGTGGPMALFF.

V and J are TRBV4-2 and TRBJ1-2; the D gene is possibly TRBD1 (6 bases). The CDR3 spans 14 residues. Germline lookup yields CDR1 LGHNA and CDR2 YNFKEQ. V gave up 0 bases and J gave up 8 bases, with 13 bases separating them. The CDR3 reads CASSQDWGRRGYTF. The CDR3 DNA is TGTGCCAGCAGCCAAGATTGGGGGCGTCGGGGCTACACCTTC.

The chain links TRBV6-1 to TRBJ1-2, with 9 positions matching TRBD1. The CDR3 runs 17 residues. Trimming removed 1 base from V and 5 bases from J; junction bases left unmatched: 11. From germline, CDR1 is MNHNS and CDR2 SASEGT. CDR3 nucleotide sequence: TGTGCCAGCAGTGAAGGTGGTATAGTACAGGGGGCTTATGGCTACACCTTC. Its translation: CASSEGGIVQGAYGYTF.

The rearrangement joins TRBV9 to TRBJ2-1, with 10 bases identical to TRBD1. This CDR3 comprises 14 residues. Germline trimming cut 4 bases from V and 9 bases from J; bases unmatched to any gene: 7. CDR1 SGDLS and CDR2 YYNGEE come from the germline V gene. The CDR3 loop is CASSLQTGGTEQFF. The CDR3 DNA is TGTGCCAGCAGCCTCCAGACAGGGGGCACTGAGCAGTTCTTC.

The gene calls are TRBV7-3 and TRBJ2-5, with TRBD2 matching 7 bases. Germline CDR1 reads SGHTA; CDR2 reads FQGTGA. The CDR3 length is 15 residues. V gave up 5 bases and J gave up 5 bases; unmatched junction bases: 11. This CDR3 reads CASSPLGQGGETQYF. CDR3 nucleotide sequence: TGTGCCAGCAGCCCGTTGGGGCAGGGAGGGGAGACCCAGTACTTC.

The DNA of the CDR3 is TGTGCCAGCAGCTTAGGGTCGGACAGCTCCTACGAGCAGTACTTC. This gives the protein CASSLGSDSSYEQYF. The V call is TRBV7-2, the J call TRBJ2-7; maybe TRBD1 (6 bases). This CDR3 is built from 15 residues. Trimming removed 1 base at V and 0 bases at J, with 10 bases between. Germline CDR1 is SGHTA and CDR2 is FQGNSA.